Listed here are 21 T cell receptor beta chains from one sample, sequenced in a study of CD8 T cells in ankylosing spondylitis. TCRdb independently ran MiXCR on the 5' RACE reads; one entry per CDR3 protein. The table lists about 160,000 distinct CDR3 sequences, approximately 20% of them singletons. Sequences were obtained from blood, either unsorted or a sorted T cell fraction (not recorded which). The receptors originated from a male donor with ankylosing spondylitis or in good health (not recorded which).

A single count supports this clonotype. The rearrangement joins TRBV2 to TRBJ2-7, with 10 bases fitting TRBD2. V shed 4 bases, J shed 2 bases, and the junction held 5 bases outside the gene matches. CDR1 SNHLY and CDR2 FYNNEI come from the germline V gene. CDR3 length equals 15 residues. CDR3 DNA: TGTGCCAGCAGTGCGGGACTAGCGCTTGCCTACGAGCAGTACTTC. Amino acids: CASSAGLALAYEQYF. Full variable domain (rest looked up from reference TRBV2 and TRBJ2-7): EPEVTQTPSHQVTQMGQEVILRCVPISNHLYFYWYRQILGQKVEFLVSFYNNEISEKSEIFDDQFSVERPDGSNFTLKIRSTKLEDSAMYFCASSAGLALAYEQYFGPGTRLTVT.

V usage is TRBV20-1 and J usage is TRBJ1-5; D perhaps matches TRBD1 (6 bases). Germline CDR1 reads DFQATT; CDR2 reads SNEGSKA (reference sequence). The CDR3 loop spans 16 amino acids. V gave up 1 base and J gave up 2 bases, with 15 bases separating them. CDR3 amino acids: CSARGEGVYGNQPQHF. CDR3 DNA sequence: TGCAGTGCTAGAGGGGAGGGGGTTTATGGCAATCAGCCCCAGCATTTT.

This clonotype was seen a handful of times. The chain combines TRBV24-1 with TRBJ2-3; 14 bases are shared with TRBD2. V shed 4 bases, J shed 2 bases, and the junction held 7 bases outside the gene matches. The CDR3 consists of 18 residues. The V gene's germline CDR1 is KGHDR and CDR2 SFDVKD. The CDR3 region is CATSDRTSGRSYTDTQYF. The CDR3 nucleotides are TGTGCCACCAGTGACCGGACTAGCGGGAGGTCCTACACAGATACGCAGTATTTT.

In its sample, this clonotype was seen a few times. The chain links TRBV5-1 to TRBJ2-2, with 14 nucleotides matching TRBD2. Germline values: CDR1 SGHRS, CDR2 YFSETQ. The length of the CDR3 is 18 residues. The ends lost 4 bases at V and 0 bases at J; junction bases unmatched: 5. Here the CDR3 DNA reads TGCGCCAGCAGCCCCGGACTAGCGGGAGGCGCGAACACCGGGGAGCTGTTTTTT. Protein product: CASSPGLAGGANTGELFF. The full variable domain, its missing parts supplied by reference TRBV5-1 and TRBJ2-2, is KAGVTQTPRYLIKTRGQQVTLSCSPISGHRSVSWYQQTPGQGLQFLFEYFSETQRNKGNFPGRFSGRQFSNSRSEMNVSTLELGDSALYLCASSPGLAGGANTGELFFGEGSRLTVL.

At least ten counts were recorded for this clonotype. The chain joins TRBV28 to TRBJ2-1; tentatively, D is TRBD1 (5 bases). V shed 7 bases and J shed 4 bases, with 29 bases lying between them. CDR1 and CDR2 from the germline V gene are MDHEN and SYDVKM. The length of the CDR3 is 19 residues. CDR3 loop: CASTRPSGAGDVKYNEQFF. CDR3 nucleotide sequence: TGTGCCAGCACCCGGCCGAGTGGGGCAGGAGATGTCAAGTACAATGAGCAGTTCTTC.

Ten or more counts support this clonotype. This chain uses TRBV5-1 with TRBJ2-2; 12 nucleotides line up with TRBD2. V was pared by 2 bases and J by 5 bases, with 10 bases of the junction left unmatched. This CDR3 region has 18 residues. Germline loops: CDR1 SGHRS, CDR2 YFSETQ. CDR3 sequence (DNA): TGCGCCAGCAGCTTCCGCCTGACTAGCGGGAGCGGGACCGGGGAGCTGTTTTTT. It specifies CASSFRLTSGSGTGELFF.

In the case of this clonotype: This may be a read error, as it is one base from a much larger clone. V usage is TRBV28 and J usage is TRBJ2-7, with unresolved D. The germline V gene encodes CDR1 MDHEN and CDR2 SYDVKM. V lost 5 bases and J 2 bases, leaving 4 bases between the germline ends. This CDR3 has 11 residues. CDR3 nucleotides: TGTGCCAGCAGTATCACCTACGAGCAGTACTTC. Its translation: CASSITYEQYF.

This chain connects TRBV12-3 or TRBV12-4 to TRBJ1-5; D unresolved. Trimming took off 5 bases at V and 5 bases at J, with 10 bases between the two ends. The CDR3 has 13 residues. CDR3 in amino acids: CASSPPDDQPQHF. The CDR3 nucleotides read TGTGCCAGCAGTCCTCCCGATGATCAGCCCCAGCATTTT.

A few counts support this clonotype. DNA for the CDR3: TGCGCCAGCAGCGGACAGGGAGGAGGCGGGGAGCTGTTTTTT. This codes for CASSGQGGGGELFF. This chain connects TRBV5-1 to TRBJ2-2; TRBD1 matches 8 bases. Unmatched junction bases numbered 6, after V lost 4 bases and J lost 7 bases. This CDR3 is built from 14 residues. Per the germline V gene, CDR1 is SGHRS and CDR2 is YFSETQ.

This rearrangement joins TRBV5-1 to TRBJ2-1; D gene ambiguous. Germline V gene sequence: CDR1 SGHRS, CDR2 YFSETQ. V lost 1 base and J 3 bases, leaving 11 bases between the germline ends. The CDR3 has 15 residues. DNA for the CDR3: TGCGCCAGCAGCTTGTCGCCTAGTGTCTACAATGAGCAGTTCTTC. It encodes CASSLSPSVYNEQFF.

This chain uses TRBV29-1 with TRBJ2-3; D is perhaps TRBD2 (6 bases). CDR1 and CDR2 from the germline V gene are SQVTM and ANQGSEA. The CDR3 is 13 residues long. V lost 4 bases and J 4 bases, leaving 12 bases between the germline ends. CDR3 bases: TGCAGCGTTGTGGCGGCGGGACCAGATACGCAGTATTTT. This encodes CSVVAAGPDTQYF.

This clonotype has a count of ten or more. The chain combines TRBV11-2 with TRBJ2-1; 11 bases line up with TRBD2. V gave up 5 bases and J gave up 3 bases; unmatched junction bases: 3. CDR3 size: 15 residues. Germline lookup yields CDR1 SGHAT and CDR2 FQNNGV. CDR3 protein: CASSPTSGGYNEQFF. The CDR3 DNA reads TGTGCCAGCAGCCCCACTAGCGGGGGCTACAATGAGCAGTTCTTC.

In its sample, this clonotype was seen many times. The chain's CDR3 is CSAATLAHSPLHF. The CDR3 nucleotides read TGCAGTGCTGCGACCCTAGCCCATTCACCCCTCCACTTT. The V gene is TRBV20-1, the J gene TRBJ1-6; no firm D call. V shed 5 bases and J shed 8 bases, with 13 bases lying between them. There are 13 residues in the CDR3. The germline V gene has CDR1 DFQATT and CDR2 SNEGSKA (reference sequence).

This chain links TRBV11-2 with TRBJ2-3, with no clear D. The germline V gene encodes CDR1 SGHAT and CDR2 FQNNGV. The CDR3 extends over 17 amino acids. V lost 8 bases and J 4 bases, leaving 25 bases between the germline ends. Written as DNA, the CDR3 is TGTGCCAGCTCCGGACGATCTGGTCCAGTTGTGCCAGATACGCAGTATTTT. Amino acid sequence: CASSGRSGPVVPDTQYF.

This clonotype was detected ten times or more. The chain recombines TRBV20-1 with TRBJ2-1; the match to TRBD1 covers 7 bases. With 0 bases clipped from V and 9 bases from J, the junction kept 14 bases outside the gene matches. Germline CDR1 reads DFQATT; CDR2 reads SNEGSKA (reference sequence). The CDR3 consists of 16 residues. The CDR3: CSARDSGTARQGEQFF. CDR3 in DNA: TGCAGTGCTAGAGACTCCGGGACAGCGCGTCAGGGTGAGCAGTTCTTC.

This clonotype was recorded at least ten times. The rearrangement links TRBV5-1 to TRBJ1-2, with 9 bases lining up with TRBD1. The J segment lost 4 bases and the V segment lost 4 bases, leaving 8 bases of the junction unmatched. There are 15 residues in the CDR3. CDR1 SGHRS and CDR2 YFSETQ come from the germline V gene. The CDR3 DNA reads as TGCGCCAGCAGCCTCGGGACAGGGAGGACCTATGGCTACACCTTC. This gives the protein CASSLGTGRTYGYTF.

This clonotype was detected only a few times. The rearrangement joins TRBV7-2 to TRBJ2-1; D ambiguous. Between the trimmed V and J ends, which lost 3 bases and 9 bases, there was a span of 6 bases. The germline CDR1 and CDR2 sequences are SGHTA and FQGNSA. This CDR3 has 11 residues. CDR3: CASSFLGEQFF. The CDR3 nucleotides are TGTGCCAGCAGCTTTCTGGGTGAGCAGTTCTTC.

At least ten counts were recorded for this clonotype. The chain has TRBV28 and TRBJ1-1; 9 nucleotides match TRBD1. Germline CDR1 reads MDHEN; CDR2 reads SYDVKM. V dropped 3 bases and J dropped 4; count of bases not matched to a gene: 3. The CDR3 contains 14 residues. CDR3 sequence reads: CASSLTGGGTEAFF. The CDR3 nucleotides are TGTGCCAGCAGTTTGACAGGGGGGGGCACTGAAGCTTTCTTT.

The chain joins TRBV7-2 to TRBJ1-5, with D possibly TRBD1 on 5 matching bases. V was shortened by 3 bases and J by 0 bases, with 15 bases between the two germline ends. The CDR3 totals 17 residues. Germline V gene lookup returns CDR1 SGHTA and CDR2 FQGNSA. DNA of the CDR3: TGTGCCAGCAGCTTGAAAGGGGATCCTTATAGCAATCAGCCCCAGCATTTT. Its translation is CASSLKGDPYSNQPQHF.

In its sample, this clonotype was seen many times. V and J are TRBV7-8 and TRBJ2-1, with D possibly TRBD1 on 6 matching bases. The CDR3 has 15 residues. Deletions cut 7 bases from V and 6 bases from J, with 19 bases between. Germline V gene lookup returns CDR1 SGHVS and CDR2 FQNEAQ. The CDR3 here is CASTIYDRPLNEQFF. DNA of the CDR3: TGTGCCAGCACCATATATGACAGGCCCCTCAATGAGCAGTTCTTC. The whole variable domain, filled in from reference TRBV7-8 and TRBJ2-1, reads GAGVSQSPRYKVAKRGQDVALRCDPISGHVSLFWYQQALGQGPEFLTYFQNEAQLDKSGLPSDRFFAERPEGSVSTLKIQRTQQEDSAVYLCASTIYDRPLNEQFFGPGTRLTVL.

This rearrangement joins TRBV27 to TRBJ1-6; 7 nucleotides line up with TRBD1. This CDR3 spans 17 amino acids. Germline trimming cut 6 bases from V and 0 bases from J; bases unmatched to any gene: 8. CDR1 is MNHEY, CDR2 SMNVEV, per germline (reference sequence). The CDR3 here is CASRGQVAGSYNSPLHF. DNA for the CDR3: TGTGCCAGCAGAGGACAGGTTGCCGGCTCCTATAATTCACCCCTCCACTTT.